This entry is about one T cell receptor (beta chain). This sample stems from a study of early T cells in non-severe SARS-CoV-2 infection. TCRdb reanalysed the 5' RACE reads using MiXCR and keeps one entry per CDR3 protein. The sample has about 64,000 distinct CDR3 sequences; over 4.5% are singletons. The V gene lost 0 bases and the J gene lost 5 bases, with 13 bases spanning the gap. CDR1 LGHNA and CDR2 YSLEER come from the germline V gene. The CDR3 covers 15 residues. The sample comprised whole blood. This TCR came from an adult who was a healthcare worker with PCR-confirmed SARS-CoV-2 infection or an uninfected control (not recorded which). The chain joins TRBV4-3 to TRBJ2-5, with TRBD2 as a possible D gene (5 bases). The CDR3 reads CASSQDFVAGETQYF. For the CDR3, the DNA is TGCGCCAGCAGCCAAGATTTTGTGGCGGGCGAGACCCAGTACTTC.